One and the same sample provided the 14 T cell receptor beta chains below, sequenced in a study of cytomegalovirus exposure and HLA in healthy donors. PCR primers comprised 60 Vbeta and 13 Jbeta primers. The data were produced by immunoSEQ multiplex PCR, yet TCRdb's version contains in-frame clones alone and is incomplete. Of approximately 120,000 clones in the sample, 83% were seen once. The sequenced material came from PBMCs. Receptors were obtained from a woman aged 40 to 55 in good health and CMV-seropositive.

The gene calls are TRBV29-1 and TRBJ2-5; a possible D gene is TRBD1 (5 bases). The CDR3 consists of 17 residues. The V gene lost 6 bases and the J gene lost 3 bases, with 26 bases spanning the gap. The germline V gene has CDR1 SQVTM and CDR2 ANQGSEA. Written as DNA, the CDR3 is TGCAGCGTCCCCAGGCAGGGCCCGCGGTCCCCAGAAGAGACCCAGTACTTC. Translated, it gives CSVPRQGPRSPEETQYF.

This clone was seen once. This chain connects TRBV30 to TRBJ2-5, with TRBD1 identical over 7 bases. Germline CDR1 is GTSNPN and CDR2 is SVGIG (reference sequence). The CDR3 is made up of 14 amino acids. V lost 3 bases, J lost 3 bases, and 7 bases stayed unmatched. The CDR3, as DNA: TGTGCCTGGAGCGGGGCAGGGGGTAAAGAGACCCAGTACTTC. Its protein product is CAWSGAGGKETQYF.

The J gene is TRBJ2-5, the V gene TRBV5-5; 7 nucleotides align to TRBD1. Trimming at V came to 3 bases and at J to 4 bases, leaving 6 bases not matched to a gene. The V gene's germline CDR1 is SGHKS and CDR2 YYEKEE (reference sequence). The CDR3 loop spans 14 amino acids. The CDR3 DNA reads as TGTGCCAGCAGCTCCGGGGCAGGGGGAGAGACCCAGTACTTC. Translated, it gives CASSSGAGGETQYF.

V and J are TRBV28 and TRBJ2-5, with TRBD1 matching 8 bases. The CDR3 loop spans 15 amino acids. Losses at the gene ends were 11 bases for V and 5 bases for J; bases not matched to a gene: 16. CDR1 and CDR2 (germline): MDHEN, SYDVKM. The CDR3 nucleotides read TGTGCCTGTCGCGCCGGACAGGGTCTCTCGGAGACCCAGTACTTC. Its translation is CACRAGQGLSETQYF.

The chain links TRBV18 to TRBJ2-1; TRBD1 aligns across 8 bases. Germline CDR1 and CDR2: KGHSH and LQKENI. With V trimmed by 5 bases and J by 0 bases, 3 bases remained unmatched. CDR3 length equals 15 residues. The CDR3 DNA sequence: TGTGCCAGCTCATTCGGACAGGGCTCCTACAATGAGCAGTTCTTC. It encodes CASSFGQGSYNEQFF. Full variable domain (missing parts from reference TRBV18 and TRBJ2-1): NAGVMQNPRHLVRRRGQEARLRCSPMKGHSHVYWYRQLPEEGLKFMVYLQKENIIDESGMPKERFSAEFPKEGPSILRIQQVVRGDSAAYFCASSFGQGSYNEQFFGPGTRLTVL.

The genes are TRBV5-1 and TRBJ2-3; D is possibly TRBD2 (5 bases). This CDR3 has 16 amino acids. Germline V gene sequence: CDR1 SGHRS, CDR2 YFSETQ. The V and J ends lost 0 bases and 2 bases respectively, with 13 bases between them. The CDR3 here is CASSLAGLAVTDTQYF. Here the CDR3 DNA reads TGCGCCAGCAGCTTGGCCGGTCTAGCCGTCACAGATACGCAGTATTTT.

The chain combines TRBV6-5 with TRBJ1-5; TRBD1 matches 7 bases. There are 14 residues in the CDR3. V shed 5 bases, J shed 6 bases, and the junction held 7 bases outside the gene matches. The germline V gene encodes CDR1 MNHEY and CDR2 SVGAGI. DNA of the CDR3: TGTGCCAGCAGTGGTGACAGGGTGAGTCAGCCCCAGCATTTT. This translates into CASSGDRVSQPQHF.

V usage is TRBV15 and J usage is TRBJ2-7; TRBD1 might be the D (6 bases). CDR3 size: 15 residues. In germline, CDR1 is LNHNV, CDR2 YYDKDF (reference sequence). Trimming stripped 4 bases from V and 4 bases from J, with 17 bases between. CDR3: CATSTETGDPYEQYF. In DNA, the CDR3 is TGTGCCACCAGCACCGAGACAGGTGACCCTTACGAGCAGTACTTC.

The genes are TRBV11-2 and TRBJ2-3, with a possible D match to TRBD1 (5 bases). Trimming removed 5 bases at V and 5 bases at J, with 17 bases between. Per the germline V gene, CDR1 is SGHAT and CDR2 is FQNNGV. The CDR3 totals 15 residues. The CDR3 loop reads CASSPGVGVIDTQYF. CDR3 sequence (DNA): TGTGCCAGCAGCCCGGGCGTAGGGGTCATAGATACGCAGTATTTT.

The chain links TRBV30 to TRBJ2-1; 11 nucleotides match TRBD2. The germline V gene encodes CDR1 GTSNPN and CDR2 SVGIG (reference sequence). This CDR3 is built from 17 residues. V shed 4 bases, J shed 0 bases, and the junction held 8 bases outside the gene matches. As DNA, the CDR3 is TGTGCCTGGACCGTCGGTAGCGGGAGGGGCTCCTACAATGAGCAGTTCTTC. Residues: CAWTVGSGRGSYNEQFF.

The V gene is TRBV6-6, the J gene TRBJ1-4, with D possibly matching TRBD1 (5 bases). CDR3 length equals 14 residues. Between the trimmed V and J ends, which lost 7 bases and 7 bases, there was a span of 16 bases. Germline V gene sequence: CDR1 MNHNY, CDR2 SVGAGI (reference sequence). The CDR3: CASNLQGGSEKLFF. CDR3 nucleotide sequence: TGTGCCAGCAATCTTCAGGGTGGATCTGAAAAACTGTTTTTT.

This chain connects TRBV19 to TRBJ2-5, with TRBD1 matching 8 bases. CDR3 length: 16 amino acids. V lost 9 bases and J lost 3; bases outside the gene matches: 15. Germline V gives CDR1 LNHDA, CDR2 SQIVND (reference sequence). As DNA, the CDR3 is TGTGCCAGCCAAAGGAGACCCGCGGACAGGGAAGAGACCCAGTACTTC. Translation: CASQRRPADREETQYF.

The rearrangement joins TRBV7-9 to TRBJ2-7, with a weak D call TRBD1 (6 bases). V shed 2 bases and J shed 2 bases, with 16 bases lying between them. The germline V gene encodes CDR1 SEHNR and CDR2 FQNEAQ (reference sequence). The CDR3 runs 16 residues. The CDR3 DNA reads as TGTGCCAGCAGCTTACTCCGACAGGTTGGACCCTACGAGCAGTACTTC. Its protein product is CASSLLRQVGPYEQYF.

The genes are TRBV19 and TRBJ2-1; maybe TRBD2 (6 bases). Looked up from germline, CDR1 is LNHDA and CDR2 is SQIVND (reference sequence). The CDR3 extends over 16 amino acids. V lost 3 bases and J lost 1, with 13 bases in between. The CDR3 bases are TGTGCCAGTAGTATTTTGGCGGGGTCATCCTACAATGAGCAGTTCTTC. Encoded protein: CASSILAGSSYNEQFF.